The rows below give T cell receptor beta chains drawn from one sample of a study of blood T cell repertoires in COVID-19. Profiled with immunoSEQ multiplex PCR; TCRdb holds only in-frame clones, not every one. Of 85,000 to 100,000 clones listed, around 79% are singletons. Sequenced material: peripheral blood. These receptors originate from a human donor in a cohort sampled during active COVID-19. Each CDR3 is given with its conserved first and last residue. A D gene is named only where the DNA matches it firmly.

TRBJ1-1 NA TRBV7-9 TGTGCCAGCAACCCCGGCCAGGGGAGCACTGAAGCTTTCTTT CASNPGQGSTEAFF
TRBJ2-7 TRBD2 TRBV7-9 TGTGCCAGCAGTTTTACTAGCGCGTACGAGCAGTACTTC CASSFTSAYEQYF
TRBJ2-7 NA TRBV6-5 TGTGCCAGCAGAACTGGGGACAAATACTACGAGCAGTACTTC CASRTGDKYYEQYF
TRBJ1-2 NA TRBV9 TGTGCCAGCAGCGCCCCCGCTGGGACTCGCTACACCTTC CASSAPAGTRYTF
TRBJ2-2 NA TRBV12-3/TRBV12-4 TGTGCCAGCCGGGTCGGGAACACCGGGGAGCTGTTTTTT CASRVGNTGELFF
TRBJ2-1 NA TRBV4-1 TGCGCCAGCAGCCAAGAACCCGAGGGCTCCTACAATGAGCAGTTCTTC CASSQEPEGSYNEQFF
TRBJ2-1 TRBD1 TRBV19 TGTGCCAGTAGTGCTCCGGACAGGCGCTACAATGAGCAGTTCTTC CASSAPDRRYNEQFF
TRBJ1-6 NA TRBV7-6 TGTGCCAGCAGCCTACTCATTCGCGGCAGTTCACCCCTCCACTTT CASSLLIRGSSPLHF
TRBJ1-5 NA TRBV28 TGTGCCAGCAGTCCACACGGGGGGGCCAGGCAGCCCCAGCATTTT CASSPHGGARQPQHF
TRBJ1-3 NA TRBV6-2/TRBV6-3 TGTGCCAGCAGTCTGACAACTGGAAACACCATATATTTT CASSLTTGNTIYF
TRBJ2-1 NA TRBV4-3 TGCGCCAGCAGCCAAGAATCCCCCTTCTCAAGTGGGCACAATGAGCAGTTCTTC CASSQESPFSSGHNEQFF
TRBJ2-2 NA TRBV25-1 TGTGCCAGCAGTAACAGCGGAGGGGCCGGGGAGCTGTTTTTT CASSNSGGAGELFF
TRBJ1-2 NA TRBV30 TGTGCCTGGAGGGGGACCGCCCAGGGGGGCTACACCTTC CAWRGTAQGGYTF
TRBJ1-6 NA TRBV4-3 TGCGCCAGCAGCCAAGCGGGAGGGATAAATTCACCCCTCCACTTT CASSQAGGINSPLHF
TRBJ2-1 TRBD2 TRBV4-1 TGCGCCAGCAGCCAAATACTAGCGGGAGGGGCGAATGAGCAGTTCTTC CASSQILAGGANEQFF
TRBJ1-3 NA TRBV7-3 TGTGCCAGCAGCTTAGATTCGAGGTACTCTGGAAACACCATATATTTT CASSLDSRYSGNTIYF